The next 28 T cell receptor beta chains were all read from a single sample in a study of T cells in Graves' hyperthyroidism and ophthalmopathy (dated by TCRdb to 2018 to 2020). The method was multiplex PCR. For sequencing, an Illumina HiSeq 2000 was employed. The TCR beta CDR3 regions were amplified from RNA transcripts. The TCR CDR3 was subjected to a first round of RT-PCR using the HTBI primer set and the Qiagen OneStep RT-PCR kit. TCRdb cleaned the public reads at Q25 with fastp, built clones with MiXCR and kept in-frame beta chains. Records with the same CDR3 protein are collapsed into one entry carrying the most frequent genes and DNA. Present in this sample are hundreds of thousands of distinct CDR3 sequences, around 20% of which were seen just once. The leading ten clones occupy over 15% of the sample. The sequencing sample was made of blood. The receptors derive from a woman between 45 and 60 years old with Graves' hyperthyroidism that later progressed to Graves' ophthalmopathy.

This clonotype showed up just a few times. The gene calls are TRBV12-3 or TRBV12-4 and TRBJ1-3, with TRBD1 identical over 7 bases. The CDR3 runs to 15 residues. V lost 5 bases, J lost 5 bases, and 9 bases stayed unmatched. CDR3 residues: CASSPRGHGRNTIYF. The CDR3 DNA reads TGTGCCAGCAGTCCGAGGGGGCACGGTAGAAACACCATATATTTT.

This clonotype was seen at least ten times. The chain is built from TRBV9 and TRBJ2-3; D not certain. V lost 0 bases and J 0 bases, leaving 8 bases between the germline ends. Germline CDR1 and CDR2: SGDLS and YYNGEE. This CDR3 has 15 residues. The CDR3 sequence: CASSVVGHSTDTQYF. The CDR3 region has the DNA TGTGCCAGCAGCGTAGTTGGCCACAGCACAGATACGCAGTATTTT.

This clonotype appeared a few times. V gene TRBV4-1 combines with J gene TRBJ2-5, with 7 bases matching TRBD2. The V gene's germline CDR1 is MGHRA and CDR2 YSYEKL. The length of the CDR3 is 13 residues. Losses at the gene ends were 4 bases for V and 5 bases for J; bases not matched to a gene: 4. CDR3 bases: TGCGCCAGCAGCCGAATGGGAGGGGAGACCCAGTACTTC. Translating gives CASSRMGGETQYF.

The chain combines TRBV10-3 with TRBJ1-2, with D perhaps matching TRBD1 (5 bases). CDR1 and CDR2 from the germline V gene are ENHRY and SYGVKD. The CDR3 runs to 16 residues. V lost 0 bases, J lost 3 bases, and 14 bases lay in between. The CDR3 DNA sequence: TGTGCCATCAGTGAGTCAGGGGTCCCCCATGACTATGGCTACACCTTC. This translates into CAISESGVPHDYGYTF.

The genes are TRBV6-2 or TRBV6-3 and TRBJ2-6; D is undetermined. The CDR3 consists of 15 residues. V gave up 0 bases and J gave up 3 bases, with 6 bases separating them. The germline V gene has CDR1 MNHEY and CDR2 SVGEGT. The CDR3 DNA reads TGTGCCAGCAGTTACTCATCCGTTGGGGCCAACGTCCTGACTTTC. It yields the protein CASSYSSVGANVLTF.

This clonotype has a count of ten or more. The chain links TRBV18 to TRBJ1-5; D unclear. Germline V gene data show CDR1 as KGHSH and CDR2 as LQKENI. The CDR3 totals 14 residues. V dropped 3 bases and J dropped 4 bases, with 10 bases sitting between them. CDR3 protein: CASSPSGTNQPQHF. CDR3 DNA: TGTGCCAGCTCACCTTCAGGTACTAATCAGCCCCAGCATTTT. Complete variable domain (other parts from reference TRBV18 and TRBJ1-5): NAGVMQNPRHLVRRRGQEARLRCSPMKGHSHVYWYRQLPEEGLKFMVYLQKENIIDESGMPKERFSAEFPKEGPSILRIQQVVRGDSAAYFCASSPSGTNQPQHFGDGTRLSIL.

The chain links TRBV20-1 to TRBJ2-7, with D possibly being TRBD1 or TRBD2 (6 bases each). The V gene's germline CDR1 is DFQATT and CDR2 SNEGSKA (reference sequence). The CDR3 covers 13 residues. The CDR3 spells CRAVRGVSYEQYF. DNA for the CDR3: TGCAGGGCGGTTAGGGGGGTCTCTTACGAGCAGTACTTC.

In this sample, this clonotype turned up many times. The chain links TRBV7-3 to TRBJ2-5; 7 nucleotides agree with TRBD2. J lost 3 bases, V lost 2 bases, and 3 bases had no gene match. Looked up from germline, CDR1 is SGHTA and CDR2 is FQGTGA. There are 14 residues in the CDR3. CDR3 nucleotides: TGTGCCAGCAGCTTAGCGGGGGAGGAAGAGACCCAGTACTTC. Translated, it gives CASSLAGEEETQYF.

This clonotype has a count of ten or more. This chain connects TRBV30 to TRBJ1-5; 7 bases line up with TRBD1. The length of the CDR3 is 14 residues. CDR1 and CDR2 (germline): GTSNPN, SVGIG (reference sequence). The trim removed 6 bases at V and 0 bases at J, leaving 5 bases unmatched. For the CDR3, the DNA is TGTGCCTGCTCACAGGGGATTAGCAATCAGCCCCAGCATTTT. It codes for CACSQGISNQPQHF.

This clonotype was counted between two and nine times. J is TRBJ2-7 and V is TRBV7-9; the D gene could be TRBD1 or TRBD2 (5 bases each). Germline V gives CDR1 SEHNR, CDR2 FQNEAQ (reference sequence). Trimming cost V 5 bases and J 0 bases, with 14 bases left between them. The CDR3 is made up of 15 amino acids. The CDR3 coding sequence is TGTGCCAGCAGCGCACGGGACGGATTCTCCTACGAGCAGTACTTC. Translated: CASSARDGFSYEQYF.

The chain recombines TRBV5-4 with TRBJ1-3; D is uncertain. The length of the CDR3 is 15 residues. The germline CDR1 and CDR2 sequences are SGHNT and YYREEE (reference sequence). The V and J ends lost 5 bases and 2 bases respectively, with 14 bases between them. CDR3 region: CASSPGVGTGNTIYF. CDR3 bases: TGTGCCAGCAGTCCGGGAGTGGGTACTGGAAACACCATATATTTT.

This chain links TRBV7-2 with TRBJ2-5; unclear D gene. The CDR3 spans 13 residues. The V and J ends lost 5 bases and 3 bases respectively, with 10 bases between them. The V gene's germline CDR1 is SGHTA and CDR2 FQGNSA. The CDR3 sequence: CASSKRPEETQYF. CDR3 sequence (DNA): TGTGCCAGCAGCAAACGGCCCGAAGAGACCCAGTACTTC. Full variable domain (rest looked up from reference TRBV7-2 and TRBJ2-5): GAGVSQSPSNKVTEKGKDVELRCDPISGHTALYWYRQSLGQGLEFLIYFQGNSAPDKSGLPSDRFSAERTGGSVSTLTIQRTQQEDSAVYLCASSKRPEETQYFGPGTRLLVL.

This clonotype showed up just a few times. The chain employs TRBV20-1 and TRBJ1-4; D gene uncertain. This CDR3 comprises 18 residues. V gave up 0 bases and J gave up 3 bases, with 20 bases separating them. Germline CDR1 DFQATT, CDR2 SNEGSKA (reference sequence). The CDR3 nucleotides are TGCAGTGCTAGAGATCTCTATGGCAGACACCCGTCTAATGAAAAACTGTTTTTT. Its protein product is CSARDLYGRHPSNEKLFF.

This clonotype was seen at least ten times. The rearrangement joins TRBV6-1 to TRBJ2-5; 8 bases map to TRBD2. The CDR3 extends over 18 amino acids. CDR1 and CDR2 (germline): MNHNS, SASEGT. The J segment lost 5 bases and the V segment lost 5 bases, leaving 19 bases of the junction unmatched. The chain's CDR3 is CASSSAAASGGGRETQYF. DNA of the CDR3: TGTGCCAGCAGTTCCGCGGCGGCAAGCGGGGGTGGTCGTGAGACCCAGTACTTC.

This clonotype has only a few counts. V gene TRBV27 combines with J gene TRBJ1-2; tentative D call: TRBD1 (6 bases). Germline V gene sequence: CDR1 MNHEY, CDR2 SMNVEV (reference sequence). The CDR3 totals 16 residues. Trimming took off 5 bases at V and 2 bases at J, with 18 bases between the two ends. CDR3 region: CASSSQAGAQNYGYTF. Here the CDR3 DNA reads TGTGCCAGCAGTAGCCAGGCAGGGGCCCAAAACTATGGCTACACCTTC.

The CDR3 nucleotides are TGTGCCAGCTCACCAGGGGGGCGCGATACTAATGAAAAACTGTTTTTT. This encodes CASSPGGRDTNEKLFF. This chain joins TRBV18 and TRBJ1-4, with D perhaps matching TRBD1 (6 bases). The CDR3 totals 16 residues. Germline V gene lookup returns CDR1 KGHSH and CDR2 LQKENI. V shed 2 bases and J shed 2 bases, with 12 bases lying between them.

This clonotype was observed at least ten times. The chain couples TRBV15 to TRBJ1-4; possibly TRBD1 for D (6 bases). V was trimmed by 1 base and J by 5 bases, leaving 20 bases between them. CDR1 LNHNV and CDR2 YYDKDF come from the germline V gene (reference sequence). The CDR3 runs to 18 residues. The CDR3 sequence: CATSRGQAGATVNEKLFF. The CDR3 coding sequence is TGTGCCACCAGCAGAGGACAGGCCGGTGCAACGGTGAATGAAAAACTGTTTTTT.

The sample holds a few counts of this clonotype. V gene TRBV6-6 combines with J gene TRBJ2-5; TRBD1 agrees at 7 bases. CDR1 is MNHNY and CDR2 is SVGAGI in the germline V gene (reference sequence). Trimming cost V 2 bases and J 3 bases; bases outside gene matches: 3. The CDR3 spans 14 residues. CDR3 amino acids: CASSYITGEETQYF. As DNA, the CDR3 is TGTGCCAGCAGTTACATTACAGGGGAAGAGACCCAGTACTTC.

This clonotype showed up just a few times. The V and J genes are TRBV9 and TRBJ1-2; D might be TRBD1 (6 bases). V was trimmed by 3 bases and J by 2 bases, leaving 11 bases between them. Germline CDR1 is SGDLS and CDR2 is YYNGEE. CDR3 length equals 14 residues. The CDR3 sequence is CASSGTQGNYGYTF. The DNA of the CDR3 is TGTGCCAGCAGCGGAACACAGGGAAACTATGGCTACACCTTC. The variable domain in full, completed from reference TRBV9 and TRBJ1-2, reads DSGVTQTPKHLITATGQRVTLRCSPRSGDLSVYWYQQSLDQGLQFLIQYYNGEERAKGNILERFSAQQFPDLHSELNLSSLELGDSALYFCASSGTQGNYGYTFGSGTRLTVV.

In this sample, this clonotype turned up a few times. This chain links TRBV5-1 with TRBJ1-1; 10 positions agree with TRBD1. CDR1 SGHRS and CDR2 YFSETQ come from the germline V gene. The CDR3 runs to 14 residues. V shed 4 bases and J 3 bases; nucleotides not matched to a gene: 3. DNA for the CDR3: TGCGCCAGCAGCCAGGGACAGGGGTACACTGAAGCTTTCTTT. This codes for CASSQGQGYTEAFF.

This chain joins TRBV11-2 and TRBJ1-3; 9 bases line up with TRBD1. Germline loops: CDR1 SGHAT, CDR2 FQNNGV. The trim removed 4 bases at V and 0 bases at J, leaving 4 bases unmatched. The length of the CDR3 is 16 residues. CDR3 amino acids: CASSSGTGISGNTIYF. In nucleotides, the CDR3 is TGTGCCAGCAGCTCCGGGACAGGGATCTCTGGAAACACCATATATTTT.

This clonotype was detected many times. The CDR3 region has the DNA TGCAGTGCTAGAGTTCCGCTGAAAACAAAACTGTTTTTT. Its protein is CSARVPLKTKLFF. The gene calls are TRBV20-1 and TRBJ1-4; D gene unclear. The CDR3 runs to 13 residues. V was shortened by 1 base and J by 10 bases, with 13 bases between the two germline ends. Germline V lookup: CDR1 DFQATT, CDR2 SNEGSKA (reference sequence).

The chain joins TRBV12-3 or TRBV12-4 to TRBJ1-2; possibly TRBD1 for D (5 bases). V was shortened by 3 bases and J by 8 bases, with 10 bases between the two germline ends. This CDR3 has 12 amino acids. Here the CDR3 reads CASSFMRGGYTF. Written as DNA, the CDR3 is TGTGCCAGCAGTTTCATGCGGGGGGGCTACACCTTC.

This clonotype appeared many times. The chain carries TRBV12-3 or TRBV12-4 and TRBJ1-5; D is perhaps TRBD1 (5 bases). This CDR3 has 14 amino acids. The germline V and J ends were trimmed by 5 bases and 0 bases, with 8 bases remaining between them. In DNA, the CDR3 is TGTGCCAGCAGTGTCAGGGTTAGCAATCAGCCCCAGCATTTT. Translation gives CASSVRVSNQPQHF.

At least ten counts were recorded for this clonotype. The CDR3 region is CAWSVGRYNQPQHF. The CDR3 bases are TGTGCCTGGAGTGTAGGACGCTATAATCAGCCCCAGCATTTT. This chain joins TRBV30 and TRBJ1-5; unclear D gene. The CDR3 is made up of 14 amino acids. CDR1 is GTSNPN, CDR2 SVGIG, per germline (reference sequence). The V end was cut by 0 bases, the J end by 4 bases, with 10 bases between.

This clonotype occurred a few times. This chain connects TRBV7-9 to TRBJ1-2; possible D gene TRBD1, 6 bases. The V end lost 5 bases, the J end lost 0 bases, and 16 bases lay between the germline ends. Germline lookup yields CDR1 SEHNR and CDR2 FQNEAQ (reference sequence). CDR3 length: 16 residues. The CDR3 bases are TGTGCCAGCAGCCCCCCCCGGGACAACCCTAACTATGGCTACACCTTC. Its protein product is CASSPPRDNPNYGYTF.

The CDR3 nucleotides are TGTGCCAGCAGTCCCTACACCGGGAACACCGGGGAGCTGTTTTTT. It specifies CASSPYTGNTGELFF. This chain links TRBV27 with TRBJ2-2; D is unclear. Germline loops: CDR1 MNHEY, CDR2 SMNVEV (reference sequence). V lost 5 bases and J 1 base, leaving 11 bases between the germline ends. CDR3 length: 15 amino acids.

There are many counts of this clonotype. The chain joins TRBV5-1 to TRBJ2-2; D gene uncertain. Germline V gene sequence: CDR1 SGHRS, CDR2 YFSETQ. V gave up 5 bases and J gave up 6 bases, with 8 bases separating them. There are 12 residues in the CDR3. The CDR3 nucleotides read TGCGCCAGCAGTTACCGGCCCGGGGAGCTGTTTTTT. It translates to CASSYRPGELFF.